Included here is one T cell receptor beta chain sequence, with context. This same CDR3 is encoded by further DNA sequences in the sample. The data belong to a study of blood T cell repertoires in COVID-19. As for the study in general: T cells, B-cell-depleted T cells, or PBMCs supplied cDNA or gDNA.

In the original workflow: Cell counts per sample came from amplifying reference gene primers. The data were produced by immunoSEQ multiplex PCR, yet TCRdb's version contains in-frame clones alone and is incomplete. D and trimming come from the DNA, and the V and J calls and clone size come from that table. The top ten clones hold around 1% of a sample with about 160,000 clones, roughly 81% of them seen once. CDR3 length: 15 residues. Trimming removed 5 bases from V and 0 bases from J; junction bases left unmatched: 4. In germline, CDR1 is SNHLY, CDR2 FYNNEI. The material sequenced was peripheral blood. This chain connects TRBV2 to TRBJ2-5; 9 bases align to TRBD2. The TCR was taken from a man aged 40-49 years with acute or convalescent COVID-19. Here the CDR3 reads CASSPSGVYQETQYF. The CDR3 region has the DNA TGTGCCAGCAGTCCTAGCGGGGTTTACCAAGAGACCCAGTACTTC. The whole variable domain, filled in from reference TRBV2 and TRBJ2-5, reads EPEVTQTPSHQVTQMGQEVILRCVPISNHLYFYWYRQILGQKVEFLVSFYNNEISEKSEIFDDQFSVERPDGSNFTLKIRSTKLEDSAMYFCASSPSGVYQETQYFGPGTRLLVL.